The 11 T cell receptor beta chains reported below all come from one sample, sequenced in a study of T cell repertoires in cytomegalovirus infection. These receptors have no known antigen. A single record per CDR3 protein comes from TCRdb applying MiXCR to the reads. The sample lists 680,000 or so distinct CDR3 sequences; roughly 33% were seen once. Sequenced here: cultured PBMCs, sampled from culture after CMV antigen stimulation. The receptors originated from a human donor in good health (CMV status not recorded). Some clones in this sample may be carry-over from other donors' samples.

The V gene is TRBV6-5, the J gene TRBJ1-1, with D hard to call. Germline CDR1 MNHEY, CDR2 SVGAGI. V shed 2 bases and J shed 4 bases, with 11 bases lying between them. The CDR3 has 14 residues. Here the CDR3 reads CASSYGRISTEAFF. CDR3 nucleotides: TGTGCCAGCAGTTACGGGAGGATTTCCACTGAAGCTTTCTTT.

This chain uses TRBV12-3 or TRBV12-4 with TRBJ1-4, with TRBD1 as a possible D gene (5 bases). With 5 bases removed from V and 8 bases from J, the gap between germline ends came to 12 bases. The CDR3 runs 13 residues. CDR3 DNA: TGTGCCAGCAGTCCAGGGACCCCGGAAAAACTGTTTTTT. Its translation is CASSPGTPEKLFF.

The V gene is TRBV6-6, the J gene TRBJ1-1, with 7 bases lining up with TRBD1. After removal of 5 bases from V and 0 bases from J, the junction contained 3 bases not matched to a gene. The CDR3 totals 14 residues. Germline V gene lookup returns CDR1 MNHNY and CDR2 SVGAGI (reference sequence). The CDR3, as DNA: TGTGCCAGCAGTCGGGACAGCCTGAACACTGAAGCTTTCTTT. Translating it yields CASSRDSLNTEAFF.

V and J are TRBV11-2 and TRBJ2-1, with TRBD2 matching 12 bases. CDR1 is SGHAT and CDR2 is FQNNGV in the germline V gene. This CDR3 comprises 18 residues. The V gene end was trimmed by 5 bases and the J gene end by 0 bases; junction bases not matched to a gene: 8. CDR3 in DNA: TGTGCCAGCAGCCCCAGGACTAGCGGGGTAAGCTCCTACAATGAGCAGTTCTTC. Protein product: CASSPRTSGVSSYNEQFF.

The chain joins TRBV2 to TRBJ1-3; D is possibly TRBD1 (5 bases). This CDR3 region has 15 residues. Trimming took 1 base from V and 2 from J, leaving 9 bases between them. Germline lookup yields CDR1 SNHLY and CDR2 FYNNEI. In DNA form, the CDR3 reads TGTGCCAGCAGTGAAGAGGGGTCTGCTGGAAACACCATATATTTT. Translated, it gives CASSEEGSAGNTIYF.

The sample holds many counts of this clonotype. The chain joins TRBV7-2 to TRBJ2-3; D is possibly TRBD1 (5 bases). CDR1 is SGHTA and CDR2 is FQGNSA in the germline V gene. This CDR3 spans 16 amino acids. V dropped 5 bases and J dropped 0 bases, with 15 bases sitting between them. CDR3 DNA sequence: TGTGCCAGCAGCATCGGACACCAGACTAGCACAGATACGCAGTATTTT. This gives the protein CASSIGHQTSTDTQYF.

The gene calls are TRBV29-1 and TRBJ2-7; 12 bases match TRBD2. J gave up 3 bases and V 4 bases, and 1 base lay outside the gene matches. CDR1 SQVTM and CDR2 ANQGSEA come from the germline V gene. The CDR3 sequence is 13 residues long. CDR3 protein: CSVVTSGGYEQYF. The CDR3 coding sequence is TGCAGCGTTGTGACTAGCGGGGGCTACGAGCAGTACTTC.

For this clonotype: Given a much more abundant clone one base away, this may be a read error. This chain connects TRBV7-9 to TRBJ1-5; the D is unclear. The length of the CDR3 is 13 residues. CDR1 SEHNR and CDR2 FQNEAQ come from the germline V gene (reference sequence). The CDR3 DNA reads TGTGCCAGGAGCTTATTTAGCAATCAGCCCCAGCATTTT. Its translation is CARSLFSNQPQHF.

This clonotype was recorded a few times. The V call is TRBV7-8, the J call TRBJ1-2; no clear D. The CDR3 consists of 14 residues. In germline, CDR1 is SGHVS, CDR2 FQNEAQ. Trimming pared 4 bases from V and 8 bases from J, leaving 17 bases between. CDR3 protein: CASSSRWWGEGYTF. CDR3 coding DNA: TGTGCCAGCAGCTCTAGATGGTGGGGAGAGGGCTACACCTTC. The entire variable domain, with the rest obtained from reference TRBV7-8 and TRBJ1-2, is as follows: GAGVSQSPRYKVAKRGQDVALRCDPISGHVSLFWYQQALGQGPEFLTYFQNEAQLDKSGLPSDRFFAERPEGSVSTLKIQRTQQEDSAVYLCASSSRWWGEGYTFGSGTRLTVV.

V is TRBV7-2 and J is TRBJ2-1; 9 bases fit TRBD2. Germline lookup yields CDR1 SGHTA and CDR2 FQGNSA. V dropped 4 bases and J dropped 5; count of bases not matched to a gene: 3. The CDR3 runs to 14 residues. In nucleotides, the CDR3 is TGTGCCAGCAGCTCGGGGACTAGCCACAATGAGCAGTTCTTC. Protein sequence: CASSSGTSHNEQFF.

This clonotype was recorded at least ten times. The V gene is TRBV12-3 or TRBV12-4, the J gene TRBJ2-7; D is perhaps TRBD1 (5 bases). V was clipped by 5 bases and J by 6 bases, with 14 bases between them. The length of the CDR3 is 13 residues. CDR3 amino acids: CASSQGPTTEQYF. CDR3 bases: TGTGCCAGCAGTCAGGGTCCCACCACCGAGCAGTACTTC.